This is a list of T cell receptor beta chains from one sample in a study of T-cell memory formation after mild COVID-19. One entry per CDR3 protein results from TCRdb running MiXCR on the 5' RACE reads. The sample lists about 210,000 distinct CDR3 sequences, 27% occurring once. Sequencing was performed on PBMCs or a T cell subset sorted from them (not recorded which). The receptors were gathered from an adult woman who had mild COVID-19 (a few samples of this study predate the infection). Cell type and time point are not known. The CDR3 runs from the conserved cysteine through the conserved F or W. D genes are given only for firm matches. Not every row has a clone size; where given, it reads once, few, many or a size class.

TGTGCCAGCAGTTACTCGATCGGTGGCAGGGCTCTAGGAAACACCATATATTTT CASSYSIGGRALGNTIYF TRBJ1-3 TRBV6-6 NA NA
TGCAGTGCTAGTGACCTAGCGAGACCCGGGGAGCTGTTTTTT CSASDLARPGELFF TRBJ2-2 TRBV20-1 NA NA
TGTGCCAGCTCAACCACACTACTCCAAGAGACCCAGTACTTC CASSTTLLQETQYF TRBJ2-5 TRBV18 NA NA
TGCGCCAGCAGCCGGGGACAAAACATTCAGTACTTC CASSRGQNIQYF TRBJ2-4 TRBV5-1 NA few
TGTGCCAGCAGTTTCTGGGACAGGCGCTCGGGTGAGCAGTTCTTC CASSFWDRRSGEQFF TRBJ2-1 TRBV27 TRBD1 few
TGCGCCAGCAGCCTATACCAGGGGGCGTCCACTGAAGCTTTCTTT CASSLYQGASTEAFF TRBJ1-1 TRBV4-3 TRBD1 NA
TGCAGTGCTTCCTCAGGGGGAGGACTCACAGATACGCAGTATTTT CSASSGGGLTDTQYF TRBJ2-3 TRBV20-1 NA NA
TGTGCCAGCAGTCCCGGACAGGGATGGACTGAAGCTTTCTTT CASSPGQGWTEAFF TRBJ1-1 TRBV6-5 TRBD1 few
TGTGCCAGTACCCTCTTGTCAGCGAGGGAGCTGTTTTTT CASTLLSARELFF TRBJ2-2 TRBV19 NA NA
TGCGCCAGCAGCCAAGGTTCCAACAACCCCTACGAGCAGTACTTC CASSQGSNNPYEQYF TRBJ2-7 TRBV4-1 NA NA
TGTGCCAGCAGCGCCGGGCCTTCCACAGATACGCAGTATTTT CASSAGPSTDTQYF TRBJ2-3 TRBV7-6 NA NA
TGTGCCAGCAGCCCCGGGCCGTCGGGGGAGCAGTTCTTC CASSPGPSGEQFF TRBJ2-1 TRBV9 NA once
TGTGCCAGCAGCTTAGCCCAGGGGCGGTATTCACCCCTCCACTTT CASSLAQGRYSPLHF TRBJ1-6 TRBV7-2 NA few
TGTGCCAGCAGCTTAGGCGGGGGTCCTAATGAAAAACTGTTTTTT CASSLGGGPNEKLFF TRBJ1-4 TRBV7-7 NA NA
TGTGCCAGCAGCTTAGAGGGACTAGTTGAGCAGTACTTC CASSLEGLVEQYF TRBJ2-7 TRBV7-9 TRBD2 few
TGTGCCAGCAGTCGTAGCGGGGCCACTTCCTACAATGAGCAGTTCTTC CASSRSGATSYNEQFF TRBJ2-1 TRBV12-3/TRBV12-4 TRBD2 NA